This T cell receptor beta chain was identified in a study of T cells in Graves' hyperthyroidism and ophthalmopathy. Points from the study as a whole: Most thyroid clonotypes with frequency above 0.001 were detected in blood.

As concerns this clonotype: The target antigen is unknown.

The investigators amplified TCR beta CDR3 regions from RNA transcripts. HTBI primers drove first-round RT-PCR of the TCR CDR3. Each CDR3 protein gets one entry after TCRdb re-called the multiplex PCR reads with MiXCR. Among about 840,000 distinct CDR3 sequences listed, roughly 40% were seen once. CDR1 is SQVTM, CDR2 ANQGSEA, per germline. The length of the CDR3 is 13 residues. The ends lost 5 bases at V and 3 bases at J; junction bases unmatched: 1. PBMCs were obtained from over 8.5 ml fresh peripheral blood. Sequencing was carried out using blood. The gene calls are TRBV29-1 and TRBJ2-1; 10 nucleotides match TRBD2. The sequence derives from a man between 18 and 35 years old with Graves' hyperthyroidism. Here the CDR3 DNA reads TGCAGCGTTACTAGCGGGATCTACAATGAGCAGTTCTTC. Translating it yields CSVTSGIYNEQFF.